This TCR beta chain originates from a study of vaccination effects on CD4 cells after COVID-19. Turning to the study itself: Either the BNT162b2 or mRNA-1273 vaccine was given to participants in two doses.

Study-level findings and limits: Of the vaccine-induced clones from healthy vaccinees, merely 1 of 255 recognized common cold coronaviruses as well.

This table comes from immunoSEQ multiplex PCR, and its TCRdb copy is limited to in-frame clones, with some not included. The repertoire holds about 23,000 clones, with 73% as singletons. Notes on this clone: Its antigen is unidentified.

Germline V gene sequence: CDR1 MNHNY, CDR2 SVGAGI (reference sequence). This CDR3 is 15 amino acids long. The trim removed 0 bases at V and 4 bases at J, leaving 2 bases unmatched. Sequencing in the ViraFEST assay came after antigen-specific CD4+ T cells had been expanded with viral peptide pools, which were used to stimulate PBMC. Once cultured for 10 days, the cells underwent separation to obtain CD4+ T cells. None of these healthy vaccinees had been infected with SARS-CoV-2 before vaccination. IL-2 medium took the place of half the medium on both days 3 and 7. Sequences were derived from CD4+ T cells from PBMCs cultured with SARS-CoV-2 spike peptides, sampled before COVID-19 vaccination. The sequence came from a human donor who received a COVID-19 vaccine. The chain couples TRBV6-6 to TRBJ2-1; 8 bases map to TRBD2. Here the CDR3 DNA reads TGTGCCAGCAGTTACTCTAGCGGGGATTACAATGAGCAGTTCTTC. This encodes CASSYSSGDYNEQFF.